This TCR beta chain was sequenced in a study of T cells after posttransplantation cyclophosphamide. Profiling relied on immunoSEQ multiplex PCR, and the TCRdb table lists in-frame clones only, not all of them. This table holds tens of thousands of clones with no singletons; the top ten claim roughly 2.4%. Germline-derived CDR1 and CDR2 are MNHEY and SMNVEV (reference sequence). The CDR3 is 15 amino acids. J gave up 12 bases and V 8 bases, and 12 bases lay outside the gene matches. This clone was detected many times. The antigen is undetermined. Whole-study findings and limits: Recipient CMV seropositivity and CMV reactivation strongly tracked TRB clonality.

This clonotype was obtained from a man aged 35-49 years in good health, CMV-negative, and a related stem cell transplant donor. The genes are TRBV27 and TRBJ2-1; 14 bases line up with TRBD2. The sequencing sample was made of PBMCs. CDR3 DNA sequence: TGTGCCAGCTCGCCGGGACTAGCGGGAGAGCATGTGCAGTTCTTC. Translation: CASSPGLAGEHVQFF.